The 26 T cell receptor beta chains below come from one sample, sequenced in a study of T cell repertoires in cytomegalovirus infection (dated by TCRdb to the late 2010s). No antigen has been identified for these receptors. TCRdb lists the instrument as Illumina HiSeq 1500. Using fastp at Q25 and MiXCR, TCRdb reprocessed the public reads and kept productive beta chains. Each entry is one CDR3 protein sequence, shown with its most common DNA and genes. Recorded for this sample are about 83,000 distinct CDR3 sequences; roughly half of them occurred a single time. The top ten constitute over 85% of the sample. This sample's treatment or condition label indicates: in vitro stimulation with specific CMV peptide epitopes to enrich CMV-specific T cells. The sample consisted of CD8+ T cells from cultured PBMCs, taken from culture after CMV antigen stimulation. The receptors stem from a human donor in good health (CMV status not recorded). Some clones in this sample may be carry-over from other donors' samples.

The chain is built from TRBV7-4 and TRBJ2-7; the D gene is possibly TRBD2 (6 bases). The ends were cut back, 1 base at V and 4 bases at J, with 14 bases in the middle. Germline CDR1 is SGHVT and CDR2 is SQSDAQ. The CDR3 consists of 15 residues. CDR3 in DNA: TGTGCCAGCAGCTTAGGACTAGAAGCGACTTACGAGCAGTACTTC. Translation gives CASSLGLEATYEQYF.

This clonotype was observed a handful of times. This chain joins TRBV30 and TRBJ1-1; 9 bases are a match to TRBD1. The germline gives CDR1 GTSNPN, CDR2 SVGIG (reference sequence). The CDR3 loop spans 14 amino acids. V shed 4 bases, J shed 5 bases, and the junction held 8 bases outside the gene matches. CDR3 sequence reads: CAWTPGTGSTEAFF. In DNA, the CDR3 is TGTGCCTGGACTCCCGGGACAGGGTCTACTGAAGCTTTCTTT.

V is TRBV27 and J is TRBJ2-7; maybe TRBD2 (6 bases). Trimming pared 8 bases from V and 5 bases from J, leaving 19 bases between. CDR3 length equals 14 residues. Per the germline V gene, CDR1 is MNHEY and CDR2 is SMNVEV (reference sequence). The CDR3 DNA is TGTGCCAGCGCCCGGGACTCCAGCAACCACGAGCAGTACTTC. It is translated as CASARDSSNHEQYF.

V gene TRBV7-6 combines with J gene TRBJ1-2; no definite D call. The V gene's germline CDR1 is SGHVS and CDR2 FNYEAQ. The CDR3 extends over 13 amino acids. V lost 4 bases, J lost 4 bases, and 10 bases lay in between. CDR3 DNA: TGTGCCAGCAGCTCGTCAGTAGGCTATGGCTACACCTTC. This translates into CASSSSVGYGYTF.

The V call is TRBV27, the J call TRBJ2-7; 7 bases match TRBD2. The CDR3 length is 14 residues. CDR1 and CDR2 from the germline V gene are MNHEY and SMNVEV (reference sequence). Trimming cost V 5 bases and J 1 base; bases outside gene matches: 5. The CDR3 DNA sequence: TGTGCCAGCAGTCTCACTAGCGCGTCCTACGAGCAGTACTTC. Translated, it gives CASSLTSASYEQYF.

The chain couples TRBV2 to TRBJ2-3, with 9 bases fitting TRBD2. CDR3 length: 15 residues. V gave up 8 bases and J gave up 1 base; unmatched junction bases: 7. Germline-derived CDR1 and CDR2 are SNHLY and FYNNEI. The CDR3 sequence: CASVAGESGTDTQYF. CDR3 nucleotides: TGTGCCAGCGTAGCGGGAGAATCTGGCACAGATACGCAGTATTTT.

The chain combines TRBV27 with TRBJ2-1; D is possibly TRBD1 (5 bases). The CDR3 sequence is 13 residues long. Deletions cut 7 bases from V and 10 bases from J, with 17 bases between. Per the germline V gene, CDR1 is MNHEY and CDR2 is SMNVEV (reference sequence). CDR3 sequence: CASNTGHTQEQFF. The CDR3 DNA is TGTGCCAGCAACACAGGACACACGCAAGAGCAGTTCTTC.

This clonotype showed up just a few times. This chain joins TRBV28 and TRBJ1-6; TRBD1 matches 10 bases. The J segment lost 5 bases and the V segment lost 4 bases, leaving 11 bases of the junction unmatched. The CDR3 is 18 amino acids. Germline V lookup: CDR1 MDHEN, CDR2 SYDVKM. The CDR3 here is CASSSGTGDFWDNSPLHF. CDR3 DNA sequence: TGTGCCAGCAGTTCCGGGACAGGGGATTTTTGGGATAATTCACCCCTCCACTTT.

This clonotype was recorded a few times. V is TRBV14 and J is TRBJ1-2; no reliable D call. Germline V gene lookup returns CDR1 SGHDN and CDR2 FVKESK. V lost 4 bases, J lost 5 bases, and 14 bases lay in between. This CDR3 region has 14 residues. The CDR3 sequence: CASSRSIGLYGYTF. The CDR3 DNA reads as TGTGCCAGCAGCCGCAGTATCGGATTGTATGGCTACACCTTC.

This chain joins TRBV7-8 and TRBJ2-7; 8 positions agree with TRBD1. The CDR3 totals 15 residues. Germline CDR1 is SGHVS and CDR2 is FQNEAQ. V shed 5 bases, J shed 6 bases, and the junction held 12 bases outside the gene matches. CDR3 DNA sequence: TGTGCCAGCAGCCTAGGACAGGGCCTTGCGGGCGAGCAGTACTTC. Its protein product is CASSLGQGLAGEQYF.

This clonotype was counted only a few times. V gene TRBV29-1 combines with J gene TRBJ1-4, with 7 positions matching TRBD1. With V trimmed by 5 bases and J by 6 bases, 3 bases remained unmatched. The V gene's germline CDR1 is SQVTM and CDR2 ANQGSEA. The CDR3 loop spans 12 amino acids. The DNA for the CDR3 is TGCAGCGTTTTCCAGGGGGATGAAAAACTGTTTTTT. Translated, it gives CSVFQGDEKLFF. Combining the CDR3 with reference TRBV29-1 and TRBJ1-4 gives the whole variable domain SAVISQKPSRDICQRGTSLTIQCQVDSQVTMMFWYRQQPGQSLTLIATANQGSEATYESGFVIDKFPISRPNLTFSTLTVSNMSPEDSSIYLCSVFQGDEKLFFGSGTQLSVL.

V and J are TRBV14 and TRBJ1-1; D remains ambiguous. Per the germline V gene, CDR1 is SGHDN and CDR2 is FVKESK. CDR3 size: 11 residues. Trimming stripped 0 bases from V and 5 bases from J, with 1 base between. CDR3 protein: CASSQETEAFF. CDR3 in DNA: TGTGCCAGCAGCCAAGAGACTGAAGCTTTCTTT.

This chain joins TRBV7-3 and TRBJ2-2; possibly TRBD1 or TRBD2 for D (6 bases each). The CDR3 covers 15 residues. V lost 2 bases and J lost 4, with 11 bases in between. Germline CDR1 is SGHTA and CDR2 is FQGTGA. The CDR3 loop is CASSLLGGGTGELFF. DNA of the CDR3: TGTGCCAGCAGCTTATTAGGAGGGGGCACCGGGGAGCTGTTTTTT.

This clonotype showed up many times. The chain combines TRBV28 with TRBJ1-1; D perhaps matches TRBD1 (5 bases). Germline lookup yields CDR1 MDHEN and CDR2 SYDVKM. The V and J ends lost 4 bases and 0 bases respectively, with 9 bases between them. This CDR3 contains 14 residues. CDR3 region: CASSSGPMNTEAFF. The DNA for the CDR3 is TGTGCCAGCAGTTCGGGGCCGATGAACACTGAAGCTTTCTTT. The entire variable domain, with the rest obtained from reference TRBV28 and TRBJ1-1, is as follows: DVKVTQSSRYLVKRTGEKVFLECVQDMDHENMFWYRQDPGLGLRLIYFSYDVKMKEKGDIPEGYSVSREKKERFSLILESASTNQTSMYLCASSSGPMNTEAFFGQGTRLTVV.

The rearrangement joins TRBV7-2 to TRBJ2-1; possibly TRBD2 for D (5 bases). The CDR3 length is 15 residues. Trimming pared 4 bases from V and 4 bases from J, leaving 14 bases between. CDR1 is SGHTA and CDR2 is FQGNSA in the germline V gene. As DNA, the CDR3 is TGTGCCAGCAGCTCTAGCTCAAGGGCTTACAATGAGCAGTTCTTC. The encoded protein is CASSSSSRAYNEQFF.

The chain joins TRBV7-9 to TRBJ2-7, with TRBD1 as a possible D gene (5 bases). This CDR3 is 15 amino acids long. The ends were cut back, 2 bases at V and 3 bases at J, with 14 bases in the middle. Germline V gene lookup returns CDR1 SEHNR and CDR2 FQNEAQ (reference sequence). The CDR3 bases are TGTGCCAGCAGCTTAAGTGGTGACAGAGACTACGAGCAGTACTTC. Translating gives CASSLSGDRDYEQYF. The whole variable domain, filled in from reference TRBV7-9 and TRBJ2-7, reads DTGVSQNPRHKITKRGQNVTFRCDPISEHNRLYWYRQTLGQGPEFLTYFQNEAQLEKSRLLSDRFSAERPKGSFSTLEIQRTEQGDSAMYLCASSLSGDRDYEQYFGPGTRLTVT.

This clonotype has more than one count but fewer than ten. This CDR3 is CASSLLPPGKNTEAFF. The CDR3 region has the DNA TGTGCCAGCAGCCTACTGCCACCGGGGAAGAACACTGAAGCTTTCTTT. The chain couples TRBV7-2 to TRBJ1-1; D gene unclear. V was trimmed by 5 bases and J by 1 base, leaving 17 bases between them. The CDR3 is 16 residues long. The germline V gene encodes CDR1 SGHTA and CDR2 FQGNSA.

The chain has TRBV27 and TRBJ1-6; D is perhaps TRBD1 (5 bases). Germline values: CDR1 MNHEY, CDR2 SMNVEV (reference sequence). With 7 bases removed from V and 10 bases from J, the gap between germline ends came to 17 bases. CDR3 length equals 14 residues. CDR3 DNA sequence: TGTGCCAGCACAACAGACGCCGGGGGGTCACCCCTCCACTTT. The encoded protein is CASTTDAGGSPLHF.

This clonotype was recorded a few times. This chain uses TRBV12-3 or TRBV12-4 with TRBJ2-3; 14 bases line up with TRBD2. Germline trimming cut 8 bases from V and 1 base from J; bases unmatched to any gene: 5. The CDR3 covers 16 residues. CDR3 bases: TGTGCCAGCGGGACTAGCGGGAGTGGGGGCACAGATACGCAGTATTTT. It is translated as CASGTSGSGGTDTQYF.

This chain links TRBV7-8 with TRBJ1-4; 10 bases line up with TRBD1. V was clipped by 5 bases and J by 6 bases; unmatched bases: 6. The germline CDR1 and CDR2 sequences are SGHVS and FQNEAQ. CDR3 size: 15 residues. CDR3 sequence: CASSLTGTGDEKLFF. In nucleotides, the CDR3 is TGTGCCAGCAGCCTAACCGGGACAGGGGATGAAAAACTGTTTTTT. Drawing the rest from reference TRBV7-8 and TRBJ1-4, the complete variable domain is GAGVSQSPRYKVAKRGQDVALRCDPISGHVSLFWYQQALGQGPEFLTYFQNEAQLDKSGLPSDRFFAERPEGSVSTLKIQRTQQEDSAVYLCASSLTGTGDEKLFFGSGTQLSVL.

Concerning this clonotype itself: Given a much more abundant clone one base away, this may be a read error. The chain combines TRBV14 with TRBJ1-2, with 7 bases matching TRBD1. J was trimmed by 6 bases and V by 1 base; bases with no gene match: 8. The CDR3 spans 15 residues. CDR1 and CDR2 from the germline V gene are SGHDN and FVKESK. The CDR3 protein is CASSQGCKGANGYTF. The CDR3 DNA reads TGTGCCAGCAGCCAAGGGTGTAAGGGGGCGAATGGCTACACCTTC.

J is TRBJ1-5 and V is TRBV19; D might be TRBD1 (6 bases). The CDR3 contains 14 residues. Trimming shortened V by 6 bases and J by 0 bases, and 9 bases separated the two germline ends. Germline CDR1 is LNHDA and CDR2 is SQIVND (reference sequence). As DNA, the CDR3 is TGTGCCAGTAGGGGGGGGGCTAGCAATCAGCCCCAGCATTTT. The encoded protein is CASRGGASNQPQHF.

There are many counts of this clonotype. The chain couples TRBV2 to TRBJ2-5, with D perhaps being TRBD1 or TRBD2 (5 bases each). This CDR3 region has 13 residues. Trimming removed 10 bases at V and 2 bases at J, with 14 bases between. Germline assignment: CDR1 SNHLY and CDR2 FYNNEI. CDR3 residues: CAKTPGLQETQYF. CDR3 DNA: TGTGCCAAGACCCCGGGGCTACAAGAGACCCAGTACTTC.

The chain carries TRBV11-2 and TRBJ2-7; D unresolved. The CDR3 runs 12 residues. Looked up from germline, CDR1 is SGHAT and CDR2 is FQNNGV. Trimming shortened V by 5 bases and J by 6 bases, and 11 bases separated the two germline ends. CDR3 DNA sequence: TGTGCCAGCAGCCCGGCGGACCTCGAGCAGTACTTC. Protein: CASSPADLEQYF.

The V and J genes are TRBV5-1 and TRBJ2-2, with D maybe TRBD1 (6 bases). The germline V gene encodes CDR1 SGHRS and CDR2 YFSETQ. There are 15 residues in the CDR3. V was shortened by 2 bases and J by 5 bases, with 13 bases between the two germline ends. CDR3 bases: TGCGCCAGCAGCTTTACAGGGATGAAAACCGGGGAGCTGTTTTTT. It translates to CASSFTGMKTGELFF.

The table lists this clonotype with a few counts. V gene TRBV6-2 or TRBV6-3 combines with J gene TRBJ2-1, with 8 nucleotides matching TRBD1. From germline, CDR1 is MNHEY and CDR2 SVGEGT. Losses at the gene ends were 8 bases for V and 12 bases for J; bases not matched to a gene: 21. The CDR3 covers 16 residues. This chain's CDR3 is CASSISGTGGDGGQFF. The CDR3 bases are TGTGCCAGCTCCATTTCCGGGACAGGAGGCGATGGGGGGCAGTTCTTC.